Sequencing of this T cell receptor beta chain was carried out in a study of beta chain features in type 1 diabetes. Study-level findings and limits: In patients and controls equally, PCR might favor templates that are shorter.

To note about this clone: Its antigen is currently unknown.

One heparinised blood draw, averaging around 0.12 L, came from each donor. Germline V gives CDR1 PRHDT, CDR2 FYEKMQ (reference sequence). This CDR3 is 19 amino acids long. The V gene lost 3 bases and the J gene lost 2 bases, with 24 bases spanning the gap. Expressed TCRB transcripts were sequenced because the entire RNA isolate underwent reverse transcription. Millions of reads, on average, came from each naive, central memory and regulatory T cell sample. Generated by immunoSEQ multiplex PCR, the TCRdb table keeps only in-frame clones and is missing some. The sample contains 900,000 or so clones, about 17% of which appear only once.

The clonotype comes from a woman aged 18-29 years in good health. V gene TRBV13 combines with J gene TRBJ2-3; a weak D match, TRBD1 (5 bases). Sequencing was performed on naive CD4+ T cells from blood. The CDR3 DNA reads as TGTGCCAGCAGCTTCATCCCCCCGCAGGCGGACACCTACACAGATACGCAGTATTTT. It encodes CASSFIPPQADTYTDTQYF.